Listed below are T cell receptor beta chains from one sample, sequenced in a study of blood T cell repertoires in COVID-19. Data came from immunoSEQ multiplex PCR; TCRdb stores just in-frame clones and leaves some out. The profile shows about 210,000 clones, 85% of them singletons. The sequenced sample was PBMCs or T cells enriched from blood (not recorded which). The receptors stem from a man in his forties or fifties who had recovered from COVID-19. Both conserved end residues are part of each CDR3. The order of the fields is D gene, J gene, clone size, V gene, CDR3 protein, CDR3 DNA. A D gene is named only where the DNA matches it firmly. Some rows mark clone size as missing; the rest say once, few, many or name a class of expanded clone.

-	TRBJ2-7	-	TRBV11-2	CASSLSRSYEQYF	TGTGCCAGCAGCTTATCCAGAAGCTACGAGCAGTACTTC
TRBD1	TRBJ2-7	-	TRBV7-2	CASSLGGTGIGEQYF	TGTGCCAGCAGCTTAGGAGGGACAGGCATCGGCGAGCAGTACTTC
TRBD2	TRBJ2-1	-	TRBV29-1	CSVAGGTSGYNEQFF	TGCAGCGTTGCCGGAGGGACTAGCGGGTACAATGAGCAGTTCTTC
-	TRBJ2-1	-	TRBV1	CTSSQGIAGCGNEQFF	TGCACCAGCAGCCAGGGAATAGCGGGGTGTGGCAATGAGCAGTTCTTC
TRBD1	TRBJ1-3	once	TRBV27	CASSSMTGSGNTIYF	TGTGCCAGCAGTTCGATGACAGGGTCGGGAAACACCATATATTTT
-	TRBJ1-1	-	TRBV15	CATSRDPGVRNTEAFF	TGTGCCACCAGCAGAGATCCGGGGGTTAGGAACACTGAAGCTTTCTTT
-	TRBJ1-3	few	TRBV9	CASSVEYGGNTIYF	TGTGCCAGCAGCGTAGAATATGGGGGGAACACCATATATTTT
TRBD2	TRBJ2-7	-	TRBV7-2	CASSLGGGFYEQYF	TGTGCCAGCAGCTTGGGCGGGGGGTTCTACGAGCAGTACTTC
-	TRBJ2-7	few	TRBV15	CATSRIEGYEQYF	TGTGCCACCAGCAGGATCGAGGGATACGAGCAGTACTTC
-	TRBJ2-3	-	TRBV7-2	CASSATASPRTDTQYF	TGTGCCAGCAGCGCGACCGCTAGCCCCCGCACAGATACGCAGTATTTT
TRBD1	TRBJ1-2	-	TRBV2	CASSGGQGNYGYTF	TGTGCCAGCAGTGGGGGACAGGGGAACTATGGCTACACCTTC
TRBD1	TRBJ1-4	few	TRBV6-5	CASRTGQGIEKLFF	TGTGCCAGCAGGACGGGACAGGGGATTGAAAAACTGTTTTTT